The clone carrying this T cell receptor beta chain was seen a few times. Its target is not known. RNA extraction gave at least 5 micrograms of total RNA per sample. Germline V gene lookup returns CDR1 MNHEY and CDR2 SVGEGT. CDR3 length equals 16 residues. Unmatched junction bases numbered 9, after V lost 8 bases and J lost 0 bases. Next came a second PCR, run for about 7 to 11 cycles, which used a sample-barcoded 5' primer along with a J-beta primer mix. TCRdb used MiXCR to reprocess the 5' RACE reads, holding one entry per CDR3 protein. Of around 800,000 distinct CDR3 sequences listed, roughly 25% are singletons. This specimen belongs to a study of blood T cells in healthy people across ages. Study conclusions and caveats: Diversity of TCR beta per million T cells declined in a roughly linear way with age. The CMV status of each donor remained undetermined, and this could have confounded shifts in expanded clonotypes. Comparison with aged donors showed that long-lived donors had more naive CD4+ cells and higher diversity.

The same sample was also used in a study of T cells of mothers and their children.

The receptor's source is a boy aged 10-17 years in good health. Specimen: blood. The chain uses TRBV6-2 or TRBV6-3 and TRBJ2-2; 7 bases are shared with TRBD2. The CDR3 region is CASRPGRGTNTGELFF. CDR3 DNA sequence: TGTGCCAGCCGACCTGGGCGGGGGACGAACACCGGGGAGCTGTTTTTT.